These 20 T cell receptor beta chains were sequenced from one sample in a study of cytomegalovirus exposure and HLA in healthy donors. It was with 60 Vbeta and 13 Jbeta primers that the PCR ran. Sequencing was performed with immunoSEQ multiplex PCR; in TCRdb, only in-frame clones are kept and a portion is missing. Of some 100,000 clones in the sample, about 68% were seen once. Sequences were obtained from PBMCs. These TCRs come from a male donor in good health and CMV-seropositive.

The chain has TRBV10-2 and TRBJ2-1, with D possibly being TRBD2 (6 bases). V shed 7 bases and J shed 6 bases, with 10 bases lying between them. The CDR3 has 12 amino acids. Germline CDR1 WSHSY, CDR2 SAAADI. The CDR3 DNA is TGCGCCAGCATGGGGAGGTCCAATGAGCAGTTCTTC. Translation: CASMGRSNEQFF.

This clone was seen just once. Here the CDR3 DNA reads TGTGCCAGCAGCCCAACAGGCGGGATCGGCTCCTACGAGCAGTACTTC. It is translated as CASSPTGGIGSYEQYF. This chain connects TRBV7-9 to TRBJ2-5, with a possible D match to TRBD2 (6 bases). The J call is in doubt because the DNA end fits TRBJ2-7 better. Per germline, CDR1 SEHNR and CDR2 FQNEAQ (reference sequence). The CDR3 is 16 residues long.

The J gene is TRBJ1-1, the V gene TRBV5-1; 8 bases are shared with TRBD1. The germline gives CDR1 SGHRS, CDR2 YFSETQ. The V gene end was trimmed by 4 bases and the J gene end by 7 bases; junction bases not matched to a gene: 15. This CDR3 region has 16 residues. CDR3: CASSGPGGGEAFEAFF. Here the CDR3 DNA reads TGCGCCAGCAGCGGCCCAGGGGGCGGGGAGGCCTTTGAAGCTTTCTTT.

V is TRBV11-3 and J is TRBJ1-1; 11 nucleotides agree with TRBD1. Germline trimming cut 4 bases from V and 3 bases from J; bases unmatched to any gene: 7. CDR3 length: 16 residues. Germline CDR1 SGHNT, CDR2 YENEEA. CDR3 sequence reads: CASSSRTGGGYTEAFF. CDR3 bases: TGTGCCAGCAGCTCAAGGACAGGGGGCGGCTACACTGAAGCTTTCTTT.

The rearrangement joins TRBV10-3 to TRBJ1-5, with D perhaps matching TRBD1 (5 bases). Germline CDR1 reads ENHRY; CDR2 reads SYGVKD. CDR3 size: 16 residues. Trimming took 0 bases from V and 6 from J, leaving 15 bases between them. The CDR3 nucleotides read TGTGCCATCAGTGAGTCGGGGGGTCGACTGACTCAGCCCCAGCATTTT. Residues: CAISESGGRLTQPQHF.

The gene calls are TRBV30 and TRBJ1-6; D uncertain. In germline, CDR1 is GTSNPN, CDR2 SVGIG (reference sequence). The CDR3 sequence is 17 residues long. The germline V and J ends were trimmed by 0 bases and 0 bases, with 12 bases remaining between them. The CDR3 loop is CAWSVGSLSSYNSPLHF. In DNA, the CDR3 is TGTGCCTGGAGTGTGGGCAGCCTGAGCTCCTATAATTCACCCCTCCACTTT.

V usage is TRBV6-6 and J usage is TRBJ2-2, with 7 bases lining up with TRBD1. The V gene's germline CDR1 is MNHNY and CDR2 SVGAGI (reference sequence). This CDR3 spans 13 amino acids. The V gene end was trimmed by 6 bases and the J gene end by 5 bases; junction bases not matched to a gene: 3. CDR3 residues: CASRSQGTGELFF. The DNA for the CDR3 is TGTGCCAGCAGATCACAGGGGACCGGGGAGCTGTTTTTT.

The chain links TRBV5-1 to TRBJ2-5; maybe TRBD2 (6 bases). CDR1 and CDR2 from the germline V gene are SGHRS and YFSETQ. The CDR3 has 15 amino acids. V gave up 1 base and J gave up 5 bases, with 15 bases separating them. The CDR3: CASSLRDWGGETQYF. The CDR3 DNA sequence: TGCGCCAGCAGCTTGCGGGATTGGGGAGGCGAGACCCAGTACTTC.

The chain combines TRBV5-1 with TRBJ2-5; 11 nucleotides match TRBD1. The CDR3 spans 15 residues. Per the germline V gene, CDR1 is SGHRS and CDR2 is YFSETQ. V lost 5 bases and J lost 5; bases outside the gene matches: 8. The CDR3 bases are TGCGCCAGCAGACACAAGGACAGGGGGCCGGAGACCCAGTACTTC. This sequence encodes CASRHKDRGPETQYF.

The chain joins TRBV5-4 to TRBJ2-7; TRBD1 aligns across 9 bases. V lost 3 bases to trimming and J lost 6 bases; unmatched junction nucleotides: 19. The CDR3 totals 18 residues. CDR1 and CDR2 (germline): SGHNT, YYREEE (reference sequence). The CDR3: CASSSPGTGNVVAGEQYF. The CDR3 DNA reads TGTGCCAGCAGCTCGCCCGGGACAGGGAATGTGGTCGCTGGCGAGCAGTACTTC.

J is TRBJ2-1 and V is TRBV10-3; 9 nucleotides line up with TRBD2. The CDR3 runs 14 residues. CDR1 is ENHRY and CDR2 is SYGVKD in the germline V gene. V lost 5 bases, J lost 5 bases, and 4 bases stayed unmatched. The CDR3 nucleotides are TGTGCCATCAGTCCTAGCGGGGCCAACAATGAGCAGTTCTTC. Encoded protein: CAISPSGANNEQFF.

The chain employs TRBV7-9 and TRBJ1-2; D remains unclear. V lost 7 bases and J lost 2, with 20 bases in between. The germline V gene has CDR1 SEHNR and CDR2 FQNEAQ (reference sequence). The CDR3 has 16 amino acids. CDR3 nucleotide sequence: TGTGCCAGCACATTCACCATAGTCCGGGGAAACTATGGCTACACCTTC. Translated: CASTFTIVRGNYGYTF.

This clone occurred a few times. The chain couples TRBV6-1 to TRBJ1-1, with 8 bases matching TRBD1. The CDR3 runs 15 residues. Germline V lookup: CDR1 MNHNS, CDR2 SASEGT. The V gene end was trimmed by 7 bases and the J gene end by 4 bases; junction bases not matched to a gene: 11. CDR3 nucleotides: TGTGCCAGCATTCGAACAGGGGGACTGGGCACTGAAGCTTTCTTT. Protein: CASIRTGGLGTEAFF.

CDR3 sequence reads: CASRITGLKDTEAFF. In nucleotides, the CDR3 is TGTGCCAGCAGAATTACGGGTTTAAAAGACACTGAAGCTTTCTTT. The gene calls are TRBV7-2 and TRBJ1-1, with no clear D. Trimming stripped 6 bases from V and 3 bases from J, with 17 bases between. The CDR3 consists of 15 residues. Germline V gene sequence: CDR1 SGHTA, CDR2 FQGNSA.

This clone occurred once. The V gene is TRBV18, the J gene TRBJ1-1; a weak D match, TRBD1 (5 bases). CDR3 length: 15 residues. Germline CDR1 is KGHSH and CDR2 is LQKENI. The ends were cut back, 1 base at V and 6 bases at J, with 15 bases in the middle. The CDR3 DNA reads as TGTGCCAGCTCACCACAGAAGACAGAACAATCTGAAGCTTTCTTT. As protein: CASSPQKTEQSEAFF. Full variable domain (remainder filled in from reference TRBV18 and TRBJ1-1): NAGVMQNPRHLVRRRGQEARLRCSPMKGHSHVYWYRQLPEEGLKFMVYLQKENIIDESGMPKERFSAEFPKEGPSILRIQQVVRGDSAAYFCASSPQKTEQSEAFFGQGTRLTVV.

This chain joins TRBV12-5 and TRBJ2-3, with a possible D match to TRBD1 (5 bases). Trimming cost V 0 bases and J 4 bases, with 14 bases left between them. This CDR3 spans 16 amino acids. CDR1 LGHNT and CDR2 FRNRAP come from the germline V gene. The CDR3 nucleotides are TGTGCTAGTGGTTTGGTCCAGGGAAGTCGCGCAGATACGCAGTATTTT. Its protein is CASGLVQGSRADTQYF.

With respect to this clone: Other DNA variants within this sample encode the same CDR3. CDR3 coding DNA: TGTGCCAGCAGCGTAACCCGGGCTGGAAACACCATATATTTT. Its protein product is CASSVTRAGNTIYF. The rearrangement links TRBV9 to TRBJ1-3; D call uncertain. Trimming took 1 base from V and 2 from J, leaving 7 bases between them. Germline V CDR1 and CDR2: SGDLS, YYNGEE. The CDR3 covers 14 residues.

A word on this clone: Mismatch with germline at one junction end may stem from a read error. The same CDR3 arises from other DNA sequences in this sample as well. The chain links TRBV27 to TRBJ2-7, with TRBD1 as a possible D gene (5 bases). This CDR3 contains 15 residues. Germline loops: CDR1 MNHEY, CDR2 SMNVEV (reference sequence). The CDR3 sequence is CASSPQLGPSYEQYF. The CDR3 nucleotides are TGCGCCAGCAGTCCCCAATTGGGGCCATCCTACGAGCAGTACTTC.

CDR3 DNA: TGTGCCAGCAGCGAGGCGGTCCCCGGGTTGACCCAGTACTTC. Protein product: CASSEAVPGLTQYF. The rearrangement joins TRBV5-4 to TRBJ2-5; the D is unclear. The germline gives CDR1 SGHNT, CDR2 YYREEE (reference sequence). Trimming removed 4 bases from V and 7 bases from J, with 17 bases in between. This CDR3 contains 14 residues.

The chain employs TRBV30 and TRBJ2-7, with 7 bases identical to TRBD1. Germline V gene data show CDR1 as GTSNPN and CDR2 as SVGIG (reference sequence). There are 16 residues in the CDR3. V lost 2 bases to trimming and J lost 2 bases; unmatched junction nucleotides: 12. The CDR3 coding sequence is TGTGCCTGGAGTCTGGAACAGGGGAGTAGGGCCTACGAGCAGTACTTC. It encodes CAWSLEQGSRAYEQYF.